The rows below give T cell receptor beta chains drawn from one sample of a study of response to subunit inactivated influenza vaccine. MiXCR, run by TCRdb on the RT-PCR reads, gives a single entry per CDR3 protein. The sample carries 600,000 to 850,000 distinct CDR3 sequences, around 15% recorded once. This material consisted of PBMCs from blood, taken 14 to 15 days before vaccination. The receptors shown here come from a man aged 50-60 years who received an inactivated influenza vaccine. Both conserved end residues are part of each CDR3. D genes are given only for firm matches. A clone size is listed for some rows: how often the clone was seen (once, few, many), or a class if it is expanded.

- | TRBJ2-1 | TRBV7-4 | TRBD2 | TGTGCCAGCAGCTTAGGGACTAGCAAAACCTACAATGAGCAGTTCTTC | CASSLGTSKTYNEQFF
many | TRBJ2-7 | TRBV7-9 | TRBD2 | TGTGCCAGCAGCTTAGGCCCCGTGGTAGCGGGGTCGGGTGAGCAGTACTTC | CASSLGPVVAGSGEQYF
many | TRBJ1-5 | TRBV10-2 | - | TGCGCCAGCAGTGGTCAGGGGAATCAGCCCCAGCATTTT | CASSGQGNQPQHF
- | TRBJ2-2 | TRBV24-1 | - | TGTGCCACCACCAGCCCGGGCCGTGGGGAGCTGTTTTTT | CATTSPGRGELFF
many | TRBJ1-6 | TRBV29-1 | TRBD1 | TGCAGCGCAGGGACAGGGGGGATCGGATCACCCCTCCACTTT | CSAGTGGIGSPLHF
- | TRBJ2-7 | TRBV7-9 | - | TGTGCCAGCAGTCACGACAACTACGAGCAGTACTTC | CASSHDNYEQYF
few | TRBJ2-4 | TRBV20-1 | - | TGCAGTGCTAGCCGGGCCAAAAACATTCAGTACTTC | CSASRAKNIQYF
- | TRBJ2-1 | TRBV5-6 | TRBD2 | TGTGCCAGCAGCTTGGAGGGACTAGGCGATCTCCGCGAGCAGTTCTTC | CASSLEGLGDLREQFF
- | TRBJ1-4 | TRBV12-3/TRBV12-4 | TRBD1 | TGTGCCAGCAGTGTTCAGGGGGTTTATGAAAAACTGTTTTTT | CASSVQGVYEKLFF
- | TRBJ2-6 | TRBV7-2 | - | TGTGCCAGCAGCTTAGTTGCGAACGTCCTGACTTTC | CASSLVANVLTF
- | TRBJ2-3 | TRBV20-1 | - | TGCAGTGCTCAAGACGGACGCAGCACAGATACGCAGTATTTT | CSAQDGRSTDTQYF
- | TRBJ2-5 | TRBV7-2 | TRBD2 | TGTGCCAGCAGCTTAAGGGGGACTAGACAAGAGACCCAGTACTTC | CASSLRGTRQETQYF
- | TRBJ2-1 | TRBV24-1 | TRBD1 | TGTGCCACCAGTGACTTCCGACAGGGGAGCTACAATGAGCAGTTCTTC | CATSDFRQGSYNEQFF
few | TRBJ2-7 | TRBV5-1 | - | TGCGCCAGCAGCGAAAACGCAGGTTCGGGTTACGAGCAGTACTTC | CASSENAGSGYEQYF
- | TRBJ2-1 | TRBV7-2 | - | TGTGCCAGCAGCTTAATGCGACAGAAGTCCTACAATGAGCAGTTCTTC | CASSLMRQKSYNEQFF
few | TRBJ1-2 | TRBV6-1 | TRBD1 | TGTGCCAGCAGCGAGGACAGGGATTATGGCTACACCTTC | CASSEDRDYGYTF
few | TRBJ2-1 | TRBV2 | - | TGTGCCAGCAGTGATAGGGGCGGCGGGTTTGAGCAGTTCTTC | CASSDRGGGFEQFF
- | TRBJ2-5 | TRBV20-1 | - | TGCAGTGCTAGATTCTCCACCGCTCTCCACCGACCTCGGGGCCAAGAGACCCAGTACTTC | CSARFSTALHRPRGQETQYF
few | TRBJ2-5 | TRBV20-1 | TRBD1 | TGCAGTGGCTACTCCGGGACAGGGGTGGAGACCCAGTACTTC | CSGYSGTGVETQYF
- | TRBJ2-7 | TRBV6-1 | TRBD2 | TGTGCCGGCGGAGGGCCTAGCGGACCCAAGCAGTACTTC | CAGGGPSGPKQYF
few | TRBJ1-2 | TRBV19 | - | TGTGCCAGTATAGGGACGGCCTATGGCTACACCTTC | CASIGTAYGYTF
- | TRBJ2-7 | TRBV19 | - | TGTGCCAGTAGTACCGTATGGGACAACACCTACGAGCAGTACTTC | CASSTVWDNTYEQYF
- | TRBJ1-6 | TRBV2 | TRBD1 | TGTGCCAGCAGCGAACTTACAGGGGCCGGAGAGCCCCTCCACTTT | CASSELTGAGEPLHF
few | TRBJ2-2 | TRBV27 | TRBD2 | TGTGCCAGCACCGCGGGGGAACTAATAAACACCGGGGAGCTGTTTTTT | CASTAGELINTGELFF
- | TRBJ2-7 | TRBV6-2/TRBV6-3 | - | TGTGCCAGCAGTTCGTCCCGCTTGGGACTTAACTACGAGCAGTACTTC | CASSSSRLGLNYEQYF
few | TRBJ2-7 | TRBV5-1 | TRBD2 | TGCGCCAGCAGCTTGGGGACTAGCGGCAGAACCTACGAGCAGTACTTC | CASSLGTSGRTYEQYF
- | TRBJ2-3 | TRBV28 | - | TGTGCCAGCAGATCCGGGCAGACAAGAGGGGATACGCAGTATTTT | CASRSGQTRGDTQYF
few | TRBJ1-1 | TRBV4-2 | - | TGTGCCAGCAGCCAAGCTTTCGAGACGAACACTGAAGCTTTCTTT | CASSQAFETNTEAFF
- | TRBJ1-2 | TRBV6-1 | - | TGTGCCAGCTTCCCCCTCAAGGGTACAGTGTGGCGCTATGGCTACACCTTC | CASFPLKGTVWRYGYTF
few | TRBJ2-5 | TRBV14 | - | TGTGCCAGCAGCCAAGATGAAGGGCTCCGGGAGACCCAGTACTTC | CASSQDEGLRETQYF
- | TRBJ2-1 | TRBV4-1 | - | TGCGCCAGCAGCCCCTGGGGGCGGCAGAGCTCCTACAATGAGCAGTTCTTC | CASSPWGRQSSYNEQFF
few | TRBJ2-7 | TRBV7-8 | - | TGTGCCAGCAGCCCCTCCGTAAGCTCCTACGAGCAGTACTTC | CASSPSVSSYEQYF
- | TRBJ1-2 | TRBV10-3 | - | TGTGCCATCATGGACTCCCGGGAATCTAACTATGGCTACACCTTC | CAIMDSRESNYGYTF
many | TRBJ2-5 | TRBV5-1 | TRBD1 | TGCGCCAGCAGCTTAGTGCCAGGGGGTCAAGAGACCCAGTACTTC | CASSLVPGGQETQYF
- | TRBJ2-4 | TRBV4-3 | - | TGCGCCAGCAGCCAAGACACGGGTGGCAACATTCAGTACTTC | CASSQDTGGNIQYF
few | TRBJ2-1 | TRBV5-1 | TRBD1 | TGCGCCAGCAGCTTGCTAAGGACAGGGATGATGGATGAGCAGTTCTTC | CASSLLRTGMMDEQFF
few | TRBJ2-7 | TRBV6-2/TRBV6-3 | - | TGTGCCAGCAGTTACGGGGGAGGGGGCTGGCCCGACGAGCAGTACTTC | CASSYGGGGWPDEQYF
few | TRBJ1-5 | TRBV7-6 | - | TGTGCCAGCAGCTTAGCTCCCGGCCAGATCGATAGCAATCAGCCCCAGCATTTT | CASSLAPGQIDSNQPQHF
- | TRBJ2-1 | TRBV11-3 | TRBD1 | TGTGCCAGCAGCCGGTACGGGACAGACACCTACAATGAGCAGTTCTTC | CASSRYGTDTYNEQFF
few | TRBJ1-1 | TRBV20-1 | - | TGCAGTGCTAGAAGGCAGCTAAACACTGAAGCTTTCTTT | CSARRQLNTEAFF
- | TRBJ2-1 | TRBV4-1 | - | TGCGCCAGCAGCGTTCGTGGTTCGGCCCGCGAGTTCTTC | CASSVRGSAREFF
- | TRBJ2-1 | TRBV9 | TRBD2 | TGTGCCAGCAGCGTAGGAAGTAGCGGGAGGGAAAATGAGCAGTTCTTC | CASSVGSSGRENEQFF
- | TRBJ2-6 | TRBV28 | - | TGTGCCAGCAAGGACAGACTCTCTGGGGCCAACGTCCTGACTTTC | CASKDRLSGANVLTF
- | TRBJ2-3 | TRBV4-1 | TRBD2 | TGCGCCAGCAGCCAAGAGGCAGCGGGAGCGGCAGATACGCAGTATTTT | CASSQEAAGAADTQYF
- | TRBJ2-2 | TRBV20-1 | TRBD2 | TGCAGTGCTAGAGATTCTAGCGGGGTCTTTGACGGGGAGCTGTTTTTT | CSARDSSGVFDGELFF
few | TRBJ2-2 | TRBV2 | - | TGTGCCAGCAGGCCAGTGGGGGGTGACGCCGGGGAGCTGTTTTTT | CASRPVGGDAGELFF
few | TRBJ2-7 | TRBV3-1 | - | TGTGCCAGCAGCCAAGACTCGAGGGGCCACGAGCAGTACTTC | CASSQDSRGHEQYF
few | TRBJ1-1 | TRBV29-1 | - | TGCAGCGTTGCTCCGGGGGCGAACACTGAAGCTTTCTTT | CSVAPGANTEAFF
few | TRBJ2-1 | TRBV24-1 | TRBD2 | TGTGCCACCAGTGATTCTGGGCTAGCGGGGGGCGGTAAGCAGTTCTTC | CATSDSGLAGGGKQFF
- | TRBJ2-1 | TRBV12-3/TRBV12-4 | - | TGTGCCAGCAGTACCCGTCTGCAGCAGTTCTTC | CASSTRLQQFF
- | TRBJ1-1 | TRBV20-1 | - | TGCAGTGCTGGAAAGGGGGGGGTAGACACTGAAGCTTTCTTT | CSAGKGGVDTEAFF
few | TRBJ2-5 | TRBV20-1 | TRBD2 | TGCAGTGCTAGCGGGGGGACCCGCCAAGAGACCCAGTACTTC | CSASGGTRQETQYF
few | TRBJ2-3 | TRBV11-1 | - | TGTGCCAGCAGCTTAGGAACGGCAGGGTCTTGCCTTTTT | CASSLGTAGSCLF
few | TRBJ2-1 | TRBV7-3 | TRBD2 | TGTGCCAGCAGCTTCCATATCGGGACTAGCGGGAGCAATGAGCAGTTCTTC | CASSFHIGTSGSNEQFF
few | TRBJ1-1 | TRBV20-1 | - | TGCAGTGCTAGCGGCTCTCGGGTGAACACTGAAGCTTTCTTT | CSASGSRVNTEAFF
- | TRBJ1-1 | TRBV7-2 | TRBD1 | TGTGCCAGCAGCTTTTCAGGGTACAGGGGGCGGCGAACTGAAGCTTTCTTT | CASSFSGYRGRRTEAFF
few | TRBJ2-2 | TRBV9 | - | TGTGCCAGCAGCCAACTATTCGCGAACACCGGGGAGCTGTTTTTT | CASSQLFANTGELFF
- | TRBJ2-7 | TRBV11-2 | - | TGTGCCAGCAGCTTAAGGGACATCCGGAAGAAATACGAGCAGTACTTC | CASSLRDIRKKYEQYF
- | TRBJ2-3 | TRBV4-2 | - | TGTGCCAGCAGCCAAGAAGGGATCCTCACAGATACGCAGTATTTT | CASSQEGILTDTQYF